Listed below are T cell receptor beta chains from one sample, sequenced in a study of T cell changes during pregnancy in multiple sclerosis. This table comes from immunoSEQ multiplex PCR, and its TCRdb copy is limited to in-frame clones, with some not included. This table has 90,000 to 95,000 clones, about 93% appearing once. The source was peripheral blood, collected in the first trimester of pregnancy. Source of these receptors: a female donor with multiple sclerosis, enrolled in a pregnancy study. Each CDR3 is given with its conserved first and last residue. D genes are given only for firm matches. The listing skips clone size in some rows; elsewhere it reads once, few, many or a size class.

length	D	V	size	J	CDR3	DNA
14	TRBD2	TRBV5-4	.	TRBJ2-5	CASSLAGGPATQYF	TGTGCCAGCAGCTTGGCGGGGGGGCCAGCGACCCAGTACTTC
16	TRBD2	TRBV5-4	once	TRBJ2-3	CASSLGQRGYTDTQYF	TGTGCCAGCAGCTTGGGTCAGCGGGGGTACACAGATACGCAGTATTTT
14	.	TRBV6-1	.	TRBJ2-5	CASSEYSAQETQYF	TGTGCCAGCAGTGAGTATAGCGCCCAAGAGACCCAGTACTTC
12	TRBD1	TRBV19	few	TRBJ1-5	CASSPGTGAQHF	TGTGCCAGTAGTCCCGGGACAGGGGCCCAGCATTTT
12	.	TRBV6-5	once	TRBJ2-3	CASSPTTDTQYF	TGTGCCAGCAGTCCGACAACAGATACGCAGTATTTT
17	TRBD2	TRBV6-1	.	TRBJ2-3	CASSELKGLAGTDTQYF	TGTGCCAGCAGTGAGTTAAAAGGACTAGCGGGCACAGATACGCAGTATTTT
13	.	TRBV6-5	.	TRBJ2-2	CASSYGGAGELFF	TGTGCCAGCAGTTACGGCGGTGCTGGGGAGCTGTTTTTT
17	TRBD2	TRBV5-4	.	TRBJ2-3	CASSHRLAGEFTDTQYF	TGTGCCAGCAGCCACAGACTAGCGGGGGAGTTCACAGATACGCAGTATTTT
12	.	TRBV29-1	.	TRBJ2-7	CSFRGGAGEQYF	TGCAGCTTCCGCGGCGGGGCAGGCGAGCAGTACTTC
15	.	TRBV5-5	.	TRBJ1-4	CASSLEEQGYEKLFF	TGTGCCAGCAGCTTGGAGGAGCAGGGGTATGAAAAACTGTTTTTT
15	TRBD2	TRBV6-4	.	TRBJ2-5	CASLTTRGGQETQYF	TGTGCCAGCCTCACTACGCGGGGGGGCCAAGAGACCCAGTACTTC
13	.	TRBV6-6	.	TRBJ1-2	CASSWGGPDGYTF	TGTGCCAGCAGTTGGGGGGGTCCCGATGGCTACACCTTC
19	TRBD1	TRBV5-1	once	TRBJ1-4	CASSYLSGTATLVRKKLFF	TGCGCCAGCAGCTACCTATCCGGGACAGCCACCTTAGTAAGGAAAAAACTGTTTTTT
18	TRBD1	TRBV5-5	.	TRBJ2-6	CASSLAGTGSAGANVLTF	TGTGCCAGCAGCTTGGCCGGGACAGGGTCTGCTGGGGCCAACGTCCTGACTTTC
14	TRBD1	TRBV6-6	.	TRBJ2-7	CASSPQTGAYEQYF	TGTGCCAGCAGCCCCCAGACAGGGGCCTACGAGCAGTACTTC
14	TRBD2	TRBV9	.	TRBJ2-3	CASSIRGGTDTQYF	TGTGCCAGCAGCATCCGGGGGGGAACCGATACGCAGTATTTT
15	TRBD1	TRBV2	.	TRBJ1-5	CASSDGDRENQPQHF	TGTGCCAGCAGTGACGGGGACAGGGAGAATCAGCCCCAGCATTTT
14	.	TRBV2	.	TRBJ1-3	CASSKGLSGNTIYF	TGTGCCAGCAGCAAGGGGCTCTCTGGAAACACCATATATTTT
12	.	TRBV10-3	.	TRBJ1-1	CAISPAGDAAFF	TGTGCCATCAGTCCGGCGGGGGACGCGGCTTTCTTT
12	.	TRBV7-8	.	TRBJ1-5	CASSETGTPQHF	TGTGCCAGCAGCGAGACAGGTACTCCCCAGCATTTT
16	TRBD2	TRBV9	.	TRBJ2-3	CASSAPGTSIADTQYF	TGTGCCAGCAGCGCCCCCGGGACTAGCATCGCAGATACGCAGTATTTT
16	.	TRBV7-6	.	TRBJ2-5	CASSLRAGKAQETQYF	TGTGCCAGCAGCTTAAGGGCGGGGAAAGCTCAAGAGACCCAGTACTTC
15	.	TRBV11-3	.	TRBJ1-1	CASSLGGSSQGEAFF	TGTGCCAGCAGCTTAGGTGGGTCTTCTCAGGGGGAAGCTTTCTTT
13	.	TRBV7-6	.	TRBJ2-7	CASSLEVRYEQYF	TGTGCCAGCAGCTTAGAAGTACGGTACGAGCAGTACTTC
15	TRBD1	TRBV11-2	.	TRBJ1-2	CASSSGQAASHGYTF	TGTGCCAGCAGCTCGGGACAGGCGGCCTCTCATGGCTACACCTTC
14	.	TRBV5-1	.	TRBJ2-5	CASSRALYQETQYF	TGCGCCAGCAGCCGCGCCCTGTATCAAGAGACCCAGTACTTC
16	TRBD1	TRBV5-1	.	TRBJ1-4	CASSLIPGGLNEKLFF	TGCGCCAGCAGCTTGATTCCAGGGGGACTTAATGAAAAACTGTTTTTT
15	.	TRBV10-2	once	TRBJ1-5	CASSESSVSNQPQHF	TGCGCCAGCAGTGAGTCATCAGTTAGCAATCAGCCCCAGCATTTT
15	TRBD1	TRBV6-1	.	TRBJ1-3	CASSGQGGPGNTIYF	TGTGCCAGCAGTGGACAGGGGGGACCTGGAAACACCATATATTTT
17	.	TRBV11-2	.	TRBJ1-1	CASSLAFGGGMNTEAFF	TGTGCCAGCAGCTTAGCCTTCGGGGGGGGGATGAACACTGAAGCTTTCTTT
15	TRBD1	TRBV6-5	once	TRBJ1-1	CASSYLGQGFTEAFF	TGTGCCAGCAGTTACCTGGGACAGGGCTTCACTGAAGCTTTCTTT
12	.	TRBV30	.	TRBJ1-5	CAWSNSNQPQHF	TGTGCCTGGAGCAATAGCAATCAGCCCCAGCATTTT
14	.	TRBV15	.	TRBJ2-5	CATSSISRAETQYF	TGTGCCACCAGCAGTATCAGCAGAGCGGAGACCCAGTACTTC
11	.	TRBV20-1	.	TRBJ1-1	CSAPTPGKAFF	TGCAGTGCCCCGACTCCGGGGAAAGCTTTCTTT
17	.	TRBV7-6	.	TRBJ2-1	CASSLAVAERYYNEQFF	TGTGCCAGCAGCTTAGCAGTAGCGGAGCGATACTACAATGAGCAGTTCTTC